A single sample is the source of the 14 T cell receptor beta chains below, sequenced in a study of blood T cell repertoires in COVID-19. Some clones are missing from TCRdb's copy, which holds only in-frame ones; the method was immunoSEQ multiplex PCR. The repertoire has under 60,000 clones, less than 90% of them found once; the top ten carry 10%. Sequenced sample: peripheral blood. The origin of the receptors is a human donor in a cohort sampled during active COVID-19.

The rearrangement uses TRBV30 and TRBJ2-2; D is undetermined. Trimming pared 2 bases from V and 7 bases from J, leaving 11 bases between. Germline lookup yields CDR1 GTSNPN and CDR2 SVGIG (reference sequence). CDR3 length equals 13 residues. The CDR3 DNA reads as TGTGCCTGGAGTACGGTCTCTGGCGGGGAGCTGTTTTTT. Translated: CAWSTVSGGELFF.

This sequence joins TRBV19 and TRBJ2-5, with 10 bases aligning to TRBD1. This CDR3 region has 15 residues. V lost 6 bases to trimming and J lost 0 bases; unmatched junction nucleotides: 4. Germline V CDR1 and CDR2: LNHDA, SQIVND (reference sequence). DNA for the CDR3: TGTGCCAGTAGCAGGACAGGGGGGTACCAAGAGACCCAGTACTTC. Encoded protein: CASSRTGGYQETQYF.

The chain recombines TRBV6-5 with TRBJ1-1; weak D call: TRBD1 (5 bases). The CDR3 extends over 15 amino acids. Trimming took 0 bases from V and 7 from J, leaving 15 bases between them. Germline CDR1 reads MNHEY; CDR2 reads SVGAGI. CDR3 coding DNA: TGTGCCAGCAGTTACTCGACTAGGGGATCGGGTGAAGCTTTCTTT. It is translated as CASSYSTRGSGEAFF.

The chain links TRBV18 to TRBJ2-5, with 7 bases identical to TRBD1. The germline V gene encodes CDR1 KGHSH and CDR2 LQKENI. J lost 2 bases, V lost 0 bases, and 6 bases had no gene match. The CDR3 has 16 residues. The CDR3 nucleotides are TGTGCCAGCTCACCACCGAACTCCAGGGGGCAAGAGACCCAGTACTTC. Protein: CASSPPNSRGQETQYF.

This rearrangement joins TRBV6-5 to TRBJ1-1, with 10 nucleotides matching TRBD1. V was pared by 6 bases and J by 2 bases, with 3 bases of the junction left unmatched. The CDR3 runs to 14 residues. Germline CDR1 is MNHEY and CDR2 is SVGAGI. The CDR3 spells CASRTGGVNTEAFF. The CDR3 bases are TGTGCCAGCAGGACAGGGGGCGTAAACACTGAAGCTTTCTTT.

The genes are TRBV2 and TRBJ2-1; 8 bases are shared with TRBD2. This CDR3 region has 13 residues. J was trimmed by 9 bases and V by 7 bases; bases with no gene match: 8. CDR1 and CDR2 from the germline V gene are SNHLY and FYNNEI. Here the CDR3 DNA reads TGTGCCAGCAAGGGACTAGGGAGAACTGAGCAGTTCTTC. Translated, it gives CASKGLGRTEQFF.

The chain has TRBV18 and TRBJ2-3; 10 bases match TRBD1. This CDR3 has 17 amino acids. Germline lookup yields CDR1 KGHSH and CDR2 LQKENI. The V segment lost 2 bases and the J segment 1 base; nucleotides outside the gene matches: 6. The CDR3 here is CASSPAKTGGGTDTQYF. The CDR3 region has the DNA TGTGCCAGCTCACCAGCGAAGACAGGGGGCGGCACAGATACGCAGTATTTT.

The chain recombines TRBV27 with TRBJ1-2; 9 bases agree with TRBD1. The CDR3 has 14 residues. Unmatched junction bases numbered 9, after V lost 3 bases and J lost 10 bases. Germline V gives CDR1 MNHEY, CDR2 SMNVEV (reference sequence). The CDR3 bases are TGTGCCAGCAGTTTCGCCGGGACAGGGAACCCCTACACCTTC. Amino acids: CASSFAGTGNPYTF.

This clone was found a few times. V is TRBV28 and J is TRBJ1-5; 8 positions agree with TRBD1. The CDR3 extends over 15 amino acids. The trim removed 5 bases at V and 6 bases at J, leaving 9 bases unmatched. CDR1 MDHEN and CDR2 SYDVKM come from the germline V gene. The CDR3 is CASSTGQASGQPQHF. CDR3 nucleotide sequence: TGTGCCAGCAGTACGGGACAGGCTAGCGGTCAGCCCCAGCATTTT.

This clone was seen more than once but under ten times. The chain recombines TRBV28 with TRBJ2-3, with 7 bases fitting TRBD2. The trim removed 5 bases at V and 8 bases at J, leaving 13 bases unmatched. The CDR3 has 15 amino acids. Germline V gene sequence: CDR1 MDHEN, CDR2 SYDVKM. CDR3 in amino acids: CASSGGGLRAGTQYF. The CDR3, as DNA: TGTGCCAGCAGTGGGGGGGGACTCCGGGCAGGTACGCAGTATTTT.

V usage is TRBV3-1 (or the pseudogene TRBV3-2) and J usage is TRBJ2-1; weak D call: TRBD1 (6 bases). Germline CDR1 and CDR2: LGHDT and YNNKEL (reference sequence). The V end was cut by 0 bases, the J end by 14 bases, with 14 bases between. This CDR3 has 13 residues. The CDR3 DNA follows: TGTGCCAGCAGCCAAGATCAAGGGGGACCTGAGTTCTTC. Translation: CASSQDQGGPEFF.

The J gene is TRBJ2-3, the V gene TRBV10-1; D is perhaps TRBD1 (5 bases). Between the trimmed V and J ends, which lost 4 bases and 6 bases, there was a span of 17 bases. The CDR3 has 15 residues. The germline gives CDR1 WNHNN, CDR2 SYGVQD (reference sequence). In nucleotides, the CDR3 is TGCGCCAGCAGTGTAACAGGACCCCAGACGGATACGCAGTATTTT. Amino acids: CASSVTGPQTDTQYF.

This rearrangement joins TRBV5-6 to TRBJ2-7; no clear D gene. The germline V gene has CDR1 SGHDT and CDR2 YYEEEE. Between the trimmed V and J ends, which lost 1 base and 2 bases, there was a span of 7 bases. The CDR3 spans 13 residues. The DNA of the CDR3 is TGTGCCAGCAGCTTGTGGCAGGCCTACGAGCAGTACTTC. Residues: CASSLWQAYEQYF. The whole variable domain, filled in from reference TRBV5-6 and TRBJ2-7, reads DAGVTQSPTHLIKTRGQQVTLRCSPKSGHDTVSWYQQALGQGPQFIFQYYEEEERQRGNFPDRFSGHQFPNYSSELNVNALLLGDSALYLCASSLWQAYEQYFGPGTRLTVT.

Details on this clone: At one end the junction does not follow the germline gene, possibly because of a read error. The chain employs TRBV2 and TRBJ2-3, with 8 bases that match TRBD2. Germline CDR1 SNHLY, CDR2 FYNNEI. The length of the CDR3 is 14 residues. This CDR3 reads CASREAGVADTQYF. The CDR3 DNA reads TGTGCCAGCAGGGAAGCGGGAGTGGCAGATACGCAGTATTTT.